The 30 T cell receptor beta chains below all came from one sample that was sequenced in a study of T cell clonality in common variable immunodeficiency. TCRdb keeps only in-frame clones here, not all; method: immunoSEQ multiplex PCR. Sampling found fewer than 75,000 clones, none seen once. Sample: peripheral blood mononuclear cells. The receptors were sampled from a person between 18 and 75 years old in good health.

This clone was seen many times. With the read ending 3 residues before the CDR3 end, the germline J gene is used to fill in that end. The chain has TRBV14 and TRBJ2-2; D not resolved. This CDR3 spans 18 amino acids. Trimming pared 0 bases from V and 3 bases from J, leaving 17 bases between. Per the germline V gene, CDR1 is SGHDN and CDR2 is FVKESK. CDR3 protein: CASSQEVGRAKDTGELFF. The covered CDR3 bases are TGTGCCAGCAGCCAAGAGGTGGGCCGCGCCAAGGACACCGGGGAG.

Ten or more counts support this clone. The CDR3 end is not reached by the read, which stops 3 residues before it; the germline J gene fills it in. The chain uses TRBV5-6 and TRBJ1-5, with no clear D. Germline V gene sequence: CDR1 SGHDT, CDR2 YYEEEE. V lost 0 bases to trimming and J lost 4 bases, with 5 bases between them. The CDR3 covers 13 residues. The CDR3 sequence: CASSLGLNQPQHF. The sequenced part of the CDR3 DNA is TGTGCCAGCAGCTTGGGACTAAATCAGCCC.

This clone was picked up many times. The DNA ends 3 residues before the CDR3 does, and the rest of the CDR3 is filled in from the germline J gene. This chain links TRBV7-8 with TRBJ2-5; 7 bases fit TRBD1. CDR1 is SGHVS, CDR2 FQNEAQ, per germline. This CDR3 has 15 residues. V dropped 5 bases and J dropped 5; count of bases not matched to a gene: 11. The CDR3 reads CASSILQGLEETQYF. CDR3 DNA, as far as it was read: TGTGCCAGCAGCATACTACAGGGGCTGGAGGAGACC.

This clone has a count of ten or more. Sequencing ends 3 residues short of the CDR3 end; the germline J gene provides the rest. The chain employs TRBV19 and TRBJ1-3; no firm D call. The germline V gene encodes CDR1 LNHDA and CDR2 SQIVND (reference sequence). The CDR3 loop spans 11 amino acids. The V gene lost 10 bases and the J gene lost 3 bases, with 7 bases spanning the gap. The CDR3 reads CATQDGNTIYF. The sequenced part of the CDR3 DNA is TGTGCCACTCAGGATGGAAACACC.

This clone appeared many times. Coverage ceases 3 residues before the CDR3 finishes, and the germline J gene fills in the end. The V call is TRBV7-9, the J call TRBJ2-7, with TRBD1 matching over 7 bases. The J segment lost 6 bases and the V segment lost 5 bases, leaving 7 bases of the junction unmatched. Germline values: CDR1 SEHNR, CDR2 FQNEAQ (reference sequence). CDR3 length equals 13 residues. The CDR3 DNA, read in part, is TGTGCCAGCAGCAGCCGGGACAGTGGCGAG. It translates to CASSSRDSGE. The full CDR3 protein is CASSSRDSGEQYF.

This clone was seen many times. Coverage ceases 3 residues before the CDR3 finishes, and the germline J gene fills in the end. This sequence joins TRBV9 and TRBJ2-7; 12 bases agree with TRBD2. The CDR3 covers 15 residues. V gave up 4 bases and J gave up 4 bases; unmatched junction bases: 6. The germline gives CDR1 SGDLS, CDR2 YYNGEE. CDR3 bases read: TGTGCCAGCAGCAGTCGGACTAGCGGGGTTTACGAG. It is translated as CASSSRTSGVYE. The whole CDR3 protein is CASSSRTSGVYEQYF.

This clone showed up many times. The read ends 3 residues before the CDR3 terminus; that terminus is restored from the germline J gene. The chain joins TRBV7-9 to TRBJ1-1; TRBD1 might be the D (5 bases). Trimming cost V 5 bases and J 1 base, with 11 bases left between them. The CDR3 spans 14 residues. Germline loops: CDR1 SEHNR, CDR2 FQNEAQ (reference sequence). CDR3 loop: CASSLQTENTEAFF. The covered CDR3 bases are TGTGCCAGCAGCCTTCAGACAGAGAACACTGAA.

This clone showed up many times. The sequenced fragment ends 3 residues before the CDR3 boundary, so the rest is inferred from the germline J gene. The genes are TRBV12-3 or TRBV12-4 and TRBJ2-3; D may be TRBD1 (6 bases). This CDR3 spans 15 amino acids. V lost 5 bases, J lost 5 bases, and 17 bases lay in between. This CDR3 reads CASSPRTEHIDTQYF. The sequenced part of the CDR3 DNA is TGTGCCAGCAGTCCCCGGACAGAGCACATAGATACG.

This clone was counted at least ten times. The observed sequence ends 3 residues before the CDR3 terminus, with the missing tail filled in from the germline J gene. This chain connects TRBV7-3 to TRBJ2-1; D ambiguous. The CDR3 consists of 15 residues. Looked up from germline, CDR1 is SGHTA and CDR2 is FQGTGA. V lost 2 bases and J lost 0, with 8 bases in between. The CDR3 DNA, read in part, is TGTGCCAGCAGCTTATTGGCTAGCTCCTACAATGAG. Translation gives CASSLLASSYNE. The full CDR3 reads CASSLLASSYNEQFF.

Ten or more counts support this clone. Read sequence stops 3 residues before the CDR3 end, and the germline J gene provides the missing end. The chain links TRBV6-1 to TRBJ2-7, with 8 bases identical to TRBD1. The germline V gene encodes CDR1 MNHNS and CDR2 SASEGT. Trimming at V came to 2 bases and at J to 3 bases, leaving 6 bases not matched to a gene. This CDR3 contains 15 residues. The sequenced part of the CDR3 DNA is TGTGCCAGCAGTGAATCGGAGGACAGGGTCTACGAG. This translates into CASSESEDRVYE. From start to end, the CDR3 is CASSESEDRVYEQYF.

This clone was observed at least ten times. The sequenced fragment ends 3 residues before the CDR3 boundary, so the rest is inferred from the germline J gene. The chain recombines TRBV6-4 with TRBJ2-3; 9 positions match TRBD2. The germline V gene has CDR1 MRHNA and CDR2 SNTAGT. There are 16 residues in the CDR3. V was pared by 4 bases and J by 3 bases, with 8 bases of the junction left unmatched. The chain's CDR3 is CASSAIAGVMTDTQYF. Incomplete CDR3 DNA: TGTGCCAGCAGTGCCATAGCGGGAGTAATGACAGATACG.

This clone was counted ten times or more. The DNA ends 3 residues before the CDR3 does, and the rest of the CDR3 is filled in from the germline J gene. The chain uses TRBV29-1 and TRBJ2-7; 8 bases match TRBD1. Trimming at V came to 7 bases and at J to 6 bases, leaving 8 bases not matched to a gene. CDR1 is SQVTM, CDR2 ANQGSEA, per germline. The length of the CDR3 is 12 residues. CDR3 amino acids: CSGYDRGAEQYF. The covered CDR3 bases are TGCAGCGGATATGACAGGGGAGCCGAG.

Ten or more counts support this clone. The CDR3 end is not reached by the read, which stops 3 residues before it; the germline J gene fills it in. The chain couples TRBV30 to TRBJ1-1, with a tentative D call TRBD1 (6 bases). The CDR3 is made up of 13 amino acids. Germline CDR1 is GTSNPN and CDR2 is SVGIG (reference sequence). CDR3 bases read: TGTGCCTGGAGTACGGGGGGCCCGCGGGGG. Translation gives CAWSTGGPRG. In full, the CDR3 is CAWSTGGPRGAFF.

This clone was seen at least ten times. The part of the CDR3 DNA that was read is TGTGCCACCAGACCTACAGGGGATGAAAAA. This codes for CATRPTGDEK. The full CDR3 protein reads CATRPTGDEKLFF. The V and J genes are TRBV14 and TRBJ1-4; 7 bases are a match to TRBD1. Read sequence stops 3 residues before the CDR3 end, and the germline J gene provides the missing end. There are 13 residues in the CDR3. Per germline, CDR1 SGHDN and CDR2 FVKESK. The J segment lost 6 bases and the V segment lost 10 bases, leaving 8 bases of the junction unmatched.

The sample holds many counts of this clone. The read ends 3 residues shy of where the CDR3 ends; the end is completed using the germline J gene. The gene calls are TRBV6-1 and TRBJ1-5; perhaps TRBD1 as D (5 bases). Deletions cut 3 bases from V and 5 bases from J, with 14 bases between. CDR1 and CDR2 from the germline V gene are MNHNS and SASEGT. The CDR3 is 15 amino acids. The chain's CDR3 is CASSDGRWGYQPQHF. The part of the CDR3 DNA that was read is TGTGCCAGCAGTGATGGACGATGGGGCTATCAGCCC.

This clone occurred many times. The CDR3 end falls 3 residues outside the read, so it is completed with the germline J gene. The J gene is TRBJ1-5, the V gene TRBV5-1; the D is unclear. V lost 1 base to trimming and J lost 5 bases, with 7 bases between them. Germline V CDR1 and CDR2: SGHRS, YFSETQ. The CDR3 runs 13 residues. The sequenced part of the CDR3 DNA is TGCGCCAGCAGCTTGTCCGCGGATCAGCCC. Amino acids: CASSLSADQP. The CDR3 as a whole reads CASSLSADQPQHF.

This clone was observed at least ten times. The read finishes 3 residues shy of the CDR3 end, and the germline J gene is used to complete it. The chain has TRBV7-6 and TRBJ2-2; TRBD2 agrees at 9 bases. Germline V gene data show CDR1 as SGHVS and CDR2 as FNYEAQ. The CDR3 covers 16 residues. With 5 bases clipped from V and 6 bases from J, the junction kept 10 bases outside the gene matches. The sequenced part of the CDR3 DNA is TGTGCCAGCAGCCCTAGGCGCGGGGGGGCTTCCGGGGAG. Translated, it gives CASSPRRGGASGE. The whole CDR3 region reads CASSPRRGGASGELFF. The full variable domain, rest sourced from reference TRBV7-6 and TRBJ2-2, is GAGVSQSPRYKVTKRGQDVALRCDPISGHVSLYWYRQALGQGPEFLTYFNYEAQQDKSGLPNDRFSAERPEGSISTLTIQRTEQRDSAMYRCASSPRRGGASGELFFGEGSRLTVL.

In its sample, this clone was seen many times. Coverage ceases 3 residues before the CDR3 finishes, and the germline J gene fills in the end. The chain couples TRBV5-1 to TRBJ1-2, with 10 bases fitting TRBD1. Germline values: CDR1 SGHRS, CDR2 YFSETQ. V lost 2 bases and J lost 6; bases outside the gene matches: 7. The CDR3 contains 15 residues. Incomplete CDR3 DNA: TGCGCCAGCAGCTTTACGGGACAGGGGCCTGATGGC. Protein product: CASSFTGQGPDG. The whole CDR3 sequence reads CASSFTGQGPDGYTF.

This clone was detected many times. The DNA ends 3 residues before the CDR3 does, and the rest of the CDR3 is filled in from the germline J gene. The chain uses TRBV11-3 and TRBJ2-1; TRBD1 might be the D (6 bases). CDR1 and CDR2 from the germline V gene are SGHNT and YENEEA. V was pared by 4 bases and J by 4 bases, with 14 bases between. The CDR3 is 15 residues long. The covered CDR3 bases are TGTGCCAGCAGCTCAGGGGTCAGGGTTTACAATGAG. It encodes CASSSGVRVYNE. In full, the CDR3 is CASSSGVRVYNEQFF.

The sample holds many counts of this clone. CDR3 bases read: TGTGCCAGCTCACGACCGGGACAGGGGAGTTACGAG. This gives the protein CASSRPGQGSYE. The full-length CDR3 reads as CASSRPGQGSYEQYF. The chain employs TRBV18 and TRBJ2-7, with 10 bases lining up with TRBD1. The sequenced fragment ends 3 residues before the CDR3 boundary, so the rest is inferred from the germline J gene. Trimming took 4 bases from V and 4 from J; bases not matched to a gene: 7. This CDR3 is 15 amino acids long. Germline CDR1 is KGHSH and CDR2 is LQKENI.

This clone occurred many times. Read data end 3 residues before the CDR3 end; the end is taken from the germline J gene. This rearrangement joins TRBV2 to TRBJ1-1; D is possibly TRBD1 (6 bases). The CDR3 contains 13 residues. Between the trimmed V and J ends, which lost 4 bases and 5 bases, there was a span of 11 bases. Germline V CDR1 and CDR2: SNHLY, FYNNEI. CDR3 DNA (partial): TGTGCCAGCAGTGTAACAGGGCTGACTGAA. This codes for CASSVTGLTE. The CDR3 as a whole reads CASSVTGLTEAFF.

This clone was seen many times. The read is 3 residues too short to cover the CDR3 end, so that end is filled in from the germline J gene. The chain recombines TRBV19 with TRBJ1-4; 9 bases match TRBD1. The CDR3 covers 15 residues. Looked up from germline, CDR1 is LNHDA and CDR2 is SQIVND (reference sequence). The CDR3 here is CASSIGTGTHSQLFF. Partial CDR3 DNA: TGTGCCAGTAGTATTGGGACAGGGACCCATTCCCAA.

This clone was counted at least ten times. This chain's CDR3 is CASSPTSGSYEQYF. The sequenced CDR3 bases are TGTGCCAGCAGCCCGACTAGCGGGTCCTACGAG. The genes are TRBV2 and TRBJ2-7; 10 bases are a match to TRBD2. Coverage ceases 3 residues before the CDR3 finishes, and the germline J gene fills in the end. Germline lookup yields CDR1 SNHLY and CDR2 FYNNEI. V lost 6 bases and J lost 1; bases outside the gene matches: 3. CDR3 length equals 14 residues.

Worth noting for this clone: The observed sequence ends 3 residues before the CDR3 terminus, with the missing tail filled in from the germline J gene. The chain employs TRBV7-2 and TRBJ2-1, with D tentatively TRBD2 (6 bases). The ends were cut back, 5 bases at V and 4 bases at J, with 12 bases in the middle. CDR1 is SGHTA and CDR2 is FQGNSA in the germline V gene. The CDR3 is made up of 14 amino acids. Here the CDR3 reads CASSKGGMYNEQFF. Partial CDR3 DNA: TGTGCCAGCAGCAAGGGCGGGATGTACAATGAG. Together with reference TRBV7-2 and TRBJ2-1, the CDR3 gives the full variable domain: GAGVSQSPSNKVTEKGKDVELRCDPISGHTALYWYRQSLGQGLEFLIYFQGNSAPDKSGLPSDRFSAERTGGSVSTLTIQRTQQEDSAVYLCASSKGGMYNEQFFGPGTRLTVL.

This clone was seen ten or more times. The read terminates 3 residues before the CDR3 end, so the remaining end is supplied by the germline J gene. The chain carries TRBV12-5 and TRBJ1-1; 8 nucleotides agree with TRBD1. The CDR3 is 12 amino acids. V was pared by 6 bases and J by 3 bases, with 0 bases of the junction left unmatched. Germline CDR1 reads LGHNT; CDR2 reads FRNRAP. The CDR3 bases that were read are TGTGCTAGTGGGACAGGGGACACTGAA. Its protein product is CASGTGDTE. The full CDR3 sequence reads CASGTGDTEAFF.

This clone has at least ten counts. The DNA ends 3 residues before the CDR3 does, and the rest of the CDR3 is filled in from the germline J gene. J is TRBJ1-2 and V is TRBV6-2 or TRBV6-3; a possible D gene is TRBD1 (5 bases). Germline V gene data show CDR1 as MNHEY and CDR2 as SVGEGT. The CDR3 is 13 residues long. Trimming shortened V by 6 bases and J by 0 bases, and 8 bases separated the two germline ends. The CDR3 bases that were read are TGTGCCAGCAGACCGACAGCTAACTATGGC. The encoded protein is CASRPTANYG. The entire CDR3 sequence reads CASRPTANYGYTF.

This clone was detected only a few times. Read coverage stops 3 residues before the CDR3 terminus; the germline J gene supplies the remainder. This sequence joins TRBV7-3 and TRBJ2-3; 7 bases are shared with TRBD2. The germline V gene has CDR1 SGHTA and CDR2 FQGTGA. With V trimmed by 0 bases and J by 2 bases, 5 bases remained unmatched. CDR3 length: 16 amino acids. This CDR3 is CASSLTGGWDTDTQYF. CDR3 bases read: TGTGCCAGCAGCTTAACCGGGGGGTGGGACACAGATACG.

This clone was picked up many times. Read sequence stops 3 residues before the CDR3 end, and the germline J gene provides the missing end. The gene calls are TRBV20-1 and TRBJ1-1, with D unclear. The V gene lost 8 bases and the J gene lost 7 bases, with 11 bases spanning the gap. Germline lookup yields CDR1 DFQATT and CDR2 SNEGSKA (reference sequence). CDR3 size: 10 residues. CDR3 DNA, as far as it was read: TGCAGTTTAGATTTGGTTGAA. This encodes CSLDLVE. From start to end, the CDR3 is CSLDLVEAFF.

Details on this clone: The read finishes 3 residues shy of the CDR3 end, and the germline J gene is used to complete it. V gene TRBV11-3 combines with J gene TRBJ2-1; TRBD1 matches 9 bases. The CDR3 runs 15 residues. The germline CDR1 and CDR2 sequences are SGHNT and YENEEA. V was pared by 5 bases and J by 7 bases, with 9 bases of the junction left unmatched. CDR3 DNA, as far as it was read: TGTGCCAGCAGCCCAAACAGGGGGCAAGGAAATGAG. Translation gives CASSPNRGQGNE. The CDR3 in its entirety is CASSPNRGQGNEQFF.

At least ten counts were recorded for this clone. Read sequence stops 3 residues before the CDR3 end, and the germline J gene provides the missing end. This sequence joins TRBV5-1 and TRBJ2-5; the D gene is possibly TRBD2 (5 bases). CDR1 and CDR2 (germline): SGHRS, YFSETQ. V lost 5 bases and J lost 5, with 22 bases in between. This CDR3 is 16 amino acids long. This CDR3 reads CASSLSGSPGGETQYF. The CDR3 DNA, read in part, is TGCGCCAGCAGTTTAAGTGGCTCCCCCGGCGGGGAGACC.